This entry describes one T cell receptor (beta chain). Germline values: CDR1 SGHRS, CDR2 YFSETQ. V gave up 4 bases and J gave up 6 bases, with 11 bases separating them. CDR3 length equals 12 residues. These data are taken from a study of cytotoxic CD8 clonotypes in ibrutinib-treated CLL. TCRdb's table, derived via immunoSEQ multiplex PCR, lists solely in-frame clones and lacks some. The table lists some 200,000 clones, about four fifths of them singletons. This specimen consisted of PBMCs, obtained after 12 months of ibrutinib treatment. The TCR sequence derives from a human donor with chronic lymphocytic leukemia. The chain has TRBV5-1 and TRBJ2-7; the D gene is possibly TRBD1 (6 bases). In nucleotides, the CDR3 is TGCGCCAGCAGCCAAACAGGGATCGAGCAGTACTTC. Its translation is CASSQTGIEQYF.